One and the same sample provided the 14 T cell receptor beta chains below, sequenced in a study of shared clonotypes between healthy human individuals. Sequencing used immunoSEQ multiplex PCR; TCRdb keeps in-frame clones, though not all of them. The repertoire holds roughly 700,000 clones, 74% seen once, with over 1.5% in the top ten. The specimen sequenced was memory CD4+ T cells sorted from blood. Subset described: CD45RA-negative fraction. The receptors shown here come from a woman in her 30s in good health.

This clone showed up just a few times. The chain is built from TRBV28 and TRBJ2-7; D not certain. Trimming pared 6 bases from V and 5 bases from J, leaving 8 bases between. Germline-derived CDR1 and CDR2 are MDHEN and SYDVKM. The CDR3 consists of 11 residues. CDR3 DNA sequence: TGTGCCAGCAGCTCGCTCCACGAGCAGTACTTC. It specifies CASSSLHEQYF.

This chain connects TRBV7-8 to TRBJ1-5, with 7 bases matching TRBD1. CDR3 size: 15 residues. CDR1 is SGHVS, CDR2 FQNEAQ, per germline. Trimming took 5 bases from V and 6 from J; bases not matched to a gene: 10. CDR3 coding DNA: TGTGCCAGCAGCCCAGGACAGGCCCGAACTCAGCCCCAGCATTTT. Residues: CASSPGQARTQPQHF.

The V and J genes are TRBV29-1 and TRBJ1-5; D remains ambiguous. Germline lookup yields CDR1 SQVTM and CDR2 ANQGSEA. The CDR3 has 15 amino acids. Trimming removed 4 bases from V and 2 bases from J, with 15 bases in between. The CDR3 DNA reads TGCAGCGTTGGAGGTGGAGTTGGAGGCAATCAGCCCCAGCATTTT. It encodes CSVGGGVGGNQPQHF.

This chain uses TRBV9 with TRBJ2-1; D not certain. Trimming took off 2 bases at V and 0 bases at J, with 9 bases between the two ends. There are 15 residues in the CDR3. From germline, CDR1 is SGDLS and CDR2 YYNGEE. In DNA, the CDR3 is TGTGCCAGCAGCGTGACTGGCAGCTCCTACAATGAGCAGTTCTTC. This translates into CASSVTGSSYNEQFF.

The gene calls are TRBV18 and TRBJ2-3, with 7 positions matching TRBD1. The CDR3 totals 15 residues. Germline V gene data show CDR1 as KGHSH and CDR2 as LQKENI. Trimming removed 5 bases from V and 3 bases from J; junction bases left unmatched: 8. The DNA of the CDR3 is TGTGCCAGCTCAGAGGGACAGCTATCAACAGATACGCAGTATTTT. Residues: CASSEGQLSTDTQYF. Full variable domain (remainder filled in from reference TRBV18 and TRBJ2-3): NAGVMQNPRHLVRRRGQEARLRCSPMKGHSHVYWYRQLPEEGLKFMVYLQKENIIDESGMPKERFSAEFPKEGPSILRIQQVVRGDSAAYFCASSEGQLSTDTQYFGPGTRLTVL.

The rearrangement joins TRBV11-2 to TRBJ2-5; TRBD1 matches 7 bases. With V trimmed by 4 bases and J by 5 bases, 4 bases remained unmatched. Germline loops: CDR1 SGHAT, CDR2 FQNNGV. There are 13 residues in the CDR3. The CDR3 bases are TGTGCCAGCAGCTCTACAGGGGTTGAGACCCAGTACTTC. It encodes CASSSTGVETQYF.

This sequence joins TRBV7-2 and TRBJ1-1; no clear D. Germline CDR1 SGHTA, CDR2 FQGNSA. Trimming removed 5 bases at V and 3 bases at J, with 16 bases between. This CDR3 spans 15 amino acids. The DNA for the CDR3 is TGTGCCAGCAGCGATACACGGCGGGGAGACACTGAAGCTTTCTTT. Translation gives CASSDTRRGDTEAFF.

For the CDR3, the DNA is TGTGCCAGCAGTGGGCGGGGCTACTCCTACGAGCAGTACTTC. This encodes CASSGRGYSYEQYF. This rearrangement joins TRBV2 to TRBJ2-7; the D gene is possibly TRBD2 (6 bases). CDR3 length: 14 amino acids. The germline gives CDR1 SNHLY, CDR2 FYNNEI. V gave up 4 bases and J gave up 0 bases, with 10 bases separating them.

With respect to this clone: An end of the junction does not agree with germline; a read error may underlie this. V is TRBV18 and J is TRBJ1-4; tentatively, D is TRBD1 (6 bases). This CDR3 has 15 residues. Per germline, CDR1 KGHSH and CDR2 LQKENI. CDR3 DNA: TGTGCCAGTTCACCGGCAGGGGCAACTAATGAAAAACTGTTTTTT. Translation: CASSPAGATNEKLFF.

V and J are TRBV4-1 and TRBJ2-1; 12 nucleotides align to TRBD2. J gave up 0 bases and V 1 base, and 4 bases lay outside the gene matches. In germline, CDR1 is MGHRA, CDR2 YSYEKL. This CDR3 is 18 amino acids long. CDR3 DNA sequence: TGCGCCAGCAGCCAAGGAGGACTAGCGGGGAGCTCCTACAATGAGCAGTTCTTC. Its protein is CASSQGGLAGSSYNEQFF.

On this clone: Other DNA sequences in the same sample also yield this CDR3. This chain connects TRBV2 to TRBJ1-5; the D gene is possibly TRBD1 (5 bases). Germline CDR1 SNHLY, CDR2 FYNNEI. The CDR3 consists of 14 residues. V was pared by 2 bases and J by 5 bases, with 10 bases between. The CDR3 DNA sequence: TGTGCCAGCAGTGAAAATTCGGGGGATCAGCCCCAGCATTTT. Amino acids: CASSENSGDQPQHF.

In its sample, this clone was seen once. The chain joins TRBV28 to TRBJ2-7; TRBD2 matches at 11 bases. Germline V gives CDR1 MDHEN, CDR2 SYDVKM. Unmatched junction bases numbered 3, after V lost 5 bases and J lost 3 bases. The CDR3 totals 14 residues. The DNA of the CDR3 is TGTGCCAGCAGTGAGACTAGCGGGAACTACGAGCAGTACTTC. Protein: CASSETSGNYEQYF. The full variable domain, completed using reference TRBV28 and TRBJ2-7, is DVKVTQSSRYLVKRTGEKVFLECVQDMDHENMFWYRQDPGLGLRLIYFSYDVKMKEKGDIPEGYSVSREKKERFSLILESASTNQTSMYLCASSETSGNYEQYFGPGTRLTVT.

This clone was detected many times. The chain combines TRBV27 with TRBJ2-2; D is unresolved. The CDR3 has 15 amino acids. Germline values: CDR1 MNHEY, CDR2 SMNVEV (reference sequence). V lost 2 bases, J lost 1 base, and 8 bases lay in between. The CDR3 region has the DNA TGTGCCAGCAGTTTAACCCAGCTGAACACCGGGGAGCTGTTTTTT. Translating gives CASSLTQLNTGELFF.

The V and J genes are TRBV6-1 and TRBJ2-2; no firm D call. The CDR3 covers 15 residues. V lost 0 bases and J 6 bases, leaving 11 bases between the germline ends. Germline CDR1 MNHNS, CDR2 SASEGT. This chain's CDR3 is CASSEAASWAGELFF. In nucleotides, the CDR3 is TGTGCCAGCAGTGAAGCGGCTTCGTGGGCCGGGGAGCTGTTTTTT.